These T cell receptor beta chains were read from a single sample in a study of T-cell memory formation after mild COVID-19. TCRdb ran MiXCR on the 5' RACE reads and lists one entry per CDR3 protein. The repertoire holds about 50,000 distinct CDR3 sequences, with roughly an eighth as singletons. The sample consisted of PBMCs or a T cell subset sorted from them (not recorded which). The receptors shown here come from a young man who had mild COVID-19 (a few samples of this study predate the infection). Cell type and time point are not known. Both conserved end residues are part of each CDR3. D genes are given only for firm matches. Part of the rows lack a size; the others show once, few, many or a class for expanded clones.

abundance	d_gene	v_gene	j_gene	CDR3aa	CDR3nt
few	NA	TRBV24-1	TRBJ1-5	CATSEAGWDQPQHF	TGTGCCACCAGTGAGGCGGGGTGGGATCAGCCCCAGCATTTT
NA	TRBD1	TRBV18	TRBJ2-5	CASSNGTAQETQYF	TGTGCCAGCTCAAACGGGACAGCCCAAGAGACCCAGTACTTC
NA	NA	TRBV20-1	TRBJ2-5	CSAGAEVLETQYF	TGCAGTGCCGGGGCCGAAGTGCTGGAGACCCAGTACTTC
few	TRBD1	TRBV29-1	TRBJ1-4	CSAGTGNEKLFF	TGCAGCGCAGGGACAGGGAATGAAAAACTGTTTTTT
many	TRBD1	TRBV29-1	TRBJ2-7	CSIRTGGSSYEQYF	TGCAGCATTAGGACAGGGGGCTCCTCGTACGAGCAGTACTTC
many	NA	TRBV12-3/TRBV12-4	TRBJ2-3	CASRRGFRTDTQYF	TGTGCCAGCAGACGGGGGTTCCGCACAGATACGCAGTATTTT
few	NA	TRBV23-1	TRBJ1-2	CASGQQANYGYTF	TGCGCCAGCGGACAGCAAGCTAACTATGGCTACACCTTC
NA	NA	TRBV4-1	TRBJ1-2	CASSRDGGNYGYTF	TGCGCCAGCAGCAGGGACGGGGGAAACTATGGCTACACCTTC
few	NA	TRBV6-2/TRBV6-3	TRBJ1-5	CASRTDSFQPQHF	TGTGCCAGCAGGACCGATTCGTTTCAGCCCCAGCATTTT
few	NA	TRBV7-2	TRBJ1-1	CASSLGTASYTEAFF	TGTGCCAGCAGCTTAGGGACAGCGTCCTACACTGAAGCTTTCTTT
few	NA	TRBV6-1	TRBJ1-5	CASIRDKNQPQHF	TGTGCCAGCATCCGGGACAAAAATCAGCCCCAGCATTTT
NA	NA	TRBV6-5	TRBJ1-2	CASSYGGGYGYTF	TGTGCCAGCAGTTACGGGGGGGGCTATGGCTACACCTTC
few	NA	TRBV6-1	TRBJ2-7	CASSEVGVGQYF	TGTGCCAGCAGTGAAGTTGGAGTTGGGCAGTACTTC
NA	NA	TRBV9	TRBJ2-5	CASSLGQHQETQYF	TGTGCCAGCAGCCTGGGACAACACCAAGAGACCCAGTACTTC
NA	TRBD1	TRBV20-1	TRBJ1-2	CSASPLRQGANYGYTF	TGCAGTGCTAGCCCCTTAAGACAGGGGGCTAACTATGGCTACACCTTC
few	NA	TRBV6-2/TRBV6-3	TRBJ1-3	CASSYGTAGNTIYF	TGTGCCAGCAGTTACGGGACGGCTGGAAACACCATATATTTT
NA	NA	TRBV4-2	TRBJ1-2	CASSQELGYGYTF	TGTGCCAGCAGCCAAGAGCTCGGCTATGGCTACACCTTC
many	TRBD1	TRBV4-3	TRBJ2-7	CASSQGRDSPYEQYF	TGCGCCAGCAGCCAAGGAAGGGACAGCCCCTACGAGCAGTACTTC
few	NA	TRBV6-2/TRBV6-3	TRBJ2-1	CASSLPLGGGRLNEQFF	TGTGCCAGCAGTTTGCCCCTTGGGGGGGGGCGTTTAAATGAGCAGTTCTTC
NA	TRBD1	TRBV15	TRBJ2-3	CATGLNRGHADTQYF	TGTGCCACGGGCCTTAACAGGGGGCACGCAGATACGCAGTATTTT
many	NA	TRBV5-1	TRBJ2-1	CASSGENNEQFF	TGCGCCAGCAGCGGGGAAAACAATGAGCAGTTCTTC
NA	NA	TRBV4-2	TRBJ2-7	CASSQDGQPIYEQYF	TGTGCCAGCAGCCAAGATGGACAGCCGATCTACGAGCAGTACTTC
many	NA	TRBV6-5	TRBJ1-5	CASSYSGPSSTTQHF	TGTGCCAGCAGTTACTCCGGGCCCAGCTCTACCACCCAGCATTTT
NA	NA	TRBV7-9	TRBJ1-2	CASSLLVVTEDYTF	TGTGCCAGCAGCTTGTTAGTCGTCACTGAGGACTACACCTTC